The source of this T cell receptor (beta chain) is a study of blood T cell repertoires in COVID-19. On the study more broadly: The origin of the acute and convalescent COVID-19 samples was the United States, Italy and Spain.

Produced via immunoSEQ multiplex PCR; TCRdb's table is partial and in-frame only. The sample records approximately 480,000 clones, approximately 92% being singletons. The CDR3 runs to 13 residues. The V and J ends lost 7 bases and 7 bases respectively, with 16 bases between them. The germline V gene encodes CDR1 MNHEY and CDR2 SVGAGI. The rearrangement joins TRBV6-5 to TRBJ1-1; D perhaps matches TRBD1 (5 bases). The sequence derives from a man aged 18 to 30 with COVID-19, enrolled during active disease. Material for sequencing was peripheral blood. In nucleotides, the CDR3 is TGTGCCAGCACGGCGGGGACCGACCTTGAAGCTTTCTTT. Residues: CASTAGTDLEAFF.